The next 9 T cell receptor beta chains were all read from a single sample in a study of blood T cell repertoires in COVID-19. The assay was immunoSEQ multiplex PCR, and TCRdb's table has in-frame clones only and misses some. Seen here are 240,000 or so clones, roughly four fifths observed once, and the top ten hold around 7.5%. Material for sequencing was peripheral blood. These receptors originate from a woman older than 75 with COVID-19, enrolled during active disease.

The genes are TRBV9 and TRBJ1-1, with D uncertain. Trimming pared 0 bases from V and 4 bases from J, leaving 7 bases between. The CDR3 is 13 residues long. Per the germline V gene, CDR1 is SGDLS and CDR2 is YYNGEE. CDR3 residues: CASSVAVATEAFF. CDR3 nucleotides: TGTGCCAGCAGCGTAGCGGTAGCCACTGAAGCTTTCTTT.

V and J are TRBV6-6 and TRBJ2-1, with D possibly being TRBD2 (5 bases). The CDR3 runs 15 residues. The V end lost 5 bases, the J end lost 10 bases, and 21 bases lay between the germline ends. Germline CDR1 is MNHNY and CDR2 is SVGAGI (reference sequence). CDR3: CASSLRHSGESEQFF. In nucleotides, the CDR3 is TGTGCCAGCAGTCTCCGCCACAGCGGCGAAAGCGAGCAGTTCTTC.

This chain links TRBV29-1 with TRBJ2-7; possible D gene TRBD1, 6 bases. The V gene lost 4 bases and the J gene lost 4 bases, with 11 bases spanning the gap. This CDR3 comprises 12 residues. The germline CDR1 and CDR2 sequences are SQVTM and ANQGSEA. The CDR3 nucleotides are TGCAGCGTTGCAAGGACAGCTTACGAGCAGTACTTC. The encoded protein is CSVARTAYEQYF.

This clone has a single count. J is TRBJ2-3 and V is TRBV11-3, with 9 bases fitting TRBD2. Losses at the gene ends were 5 bases for V and 4 bases for J; bases not matched to a gene: 13. CDR1 SGHNT and CDR2 YENEEA come from the germline V gene. The length of the CDR3 is 17 residues. The CDR3 nucleotides are TGTGCCAGCAGCCCATGGACTAGCGAGAGGCGATCAGATACGCAGTATTTT. It yields the protein CASSPWTSERRSDTQYF.

The chain employs TRBV19 and TRBJ2-7, with D hard to call. Germline V gene lookup returns CDR1 LNHDA and CDR2 SQIVND (reference sequence). Deletions cut 7 bases from V and 0 bases from J, with 13 bases between. The length of the CDR3 is 14 residues. The CDR3 reads CASKLSEVSYEQYF. DNA of the CDR3: TGTGCCAGTAAACTCTCCGAGGTCTCCTACGAGCAGTACTTC.

The V and J genes are TRBV16 and TRBJ1-2; no reliable D call. The CDR3 has 14 residues. Trimming removed 5 bases from V and 8 bases from J, with 18 bases in between. CDR1 is KGHSY and CDR2 is FQNENV in the germline V gene. CDR3 in amino acids: CASSSYAQLRGYTF. For the CDR3, the DNA is TGTGCCAGCAGCTCATATGCCCAACTGCGAGGCTACACCTTC.

V and J are TRBV5-6 and TRBJ2-1, with a possible D match to TRBD2 (7 bases). CDR3 size: 15 residues. The germline V and J ends were trimmed by 0 bases and 7 bases, with 14 bases remaining between them. Germline V gene sequence: CDR1 SGHDT, CDR2 YYEEEE. The CDR3 protein is CASSLGGGLTNEQFF. CDR3 DNA sequence: TGTGCCAGCAGCTTGGGCGGGGGCCTTACTAATGAGCAGTTCTTC.

This clone was counted between two and nine times. CDR3 region: CASSRGTSGRKNTGELFF. The CDR3 bases are TGCGCCAGCAGCCGCGGGACTAGCGGGCGGAAAAACACCGGGGAGCTGTTTTTT. The V gene is TRBV4-1, the J gene TRBJ2-2; 12 nucleotides line up with TRBD2. There are 18 residues in the CDR3. Trimming took 4 bases from V and 2 from J; bases not matched to a gene: 8. CDR1 MGHRA and CDR2 YSYEKL come from the germline V gene.

This sequence joins TRBV30 and TRBJ2-5; 15 nucleotides agree with TRBD2. Germline values: CDR1 GTSNPN, CDR2 SVGIG (reference sequence). The CDR3 is 17 amino acids. V dropped 2 bases and J dropped 4; count of bases not matched to a gene: 8. CDR3 protein: CAWSKTRTSGRGETQYF. The CDR3 DNA reads as TGTGCCTGGAGTAAGACTCGGACTAGCGGGAGGGGAGAGACCCAGTACTTC.